These T cell receptor beta chains were read from a single sample in a study of identifying expanded T cells in peripheral blood. Produced via immunoSEQ multiplex PCR; TCRdb's table is partial and in-frame only. Among 60,000 to 70,000 clones listed, roughly 86% were seen once. Sample: blood. The receptors shown here come from a person between 18 and 70 years old in good health. Both conserved end residues are part of each CDR3.

v_gene	j_gene	CDR3aa
TRBV5-1	TRBJ2-5	CASSLGVSETQYF
TRBV6-1	TRBJ1-4	CASSARDRENEKLFF
TRBV2	TRBJ1-1	CAISTEGNTEAFF
TRBV7-2	TRBJ1-1	CASSLLQGNTEAFF
TRBV27	TRBJ2-3	CASSFRRGDTQYF
TRBV5-5	TRBJ2-2	CASSLDWSTGELFF
TRBV15	TRBJ2-5	CATSRDPGGETQYF
TRBV6-1	TRBJ2-1	CASMPLLTGFEQFF
TRBV7-6	TRBJ2-2	CASSPLSTSGGFTGELFF
TRBV5-1	TRBJ1-1	CASSSGRLGGIGTEAFF
TRBV28	TRBJ2-7	CASSFEVGLKAGYEQYF
TRBV6-1	TRBJ1-2	CASSGTEAYYGYTF
TRBV5-1	TRBJ2-3	CASSGGTDTQYF
TRBV28	TRBJ1-5	CASSLLIGGAGQPQHF
TRBV30	TRBJ2-3	CAWPSGGGRLYF
TRBV7-3	TRBJ2-3	CASSPSGSGGADTQYF
TRBV7-3	TRBJ2-3	CASSKSTDTQYF
TRBV5-4	TRBJ1-2	CASSGRTGYGYTF
TRBV4-3	TRBJ2-2	CASSQEGGTGGGELFF
TRBV6-4	TRBJ2-6	CASGTDSTGANVLTF
TRBV19	TRBJ2-7	CASSNRGPYEQYF
TRBV4-2	TRBJ1-6	CASSARQSSYNSPLHF
TRBV4-3	TRBJ1-2	CASSQTTQGLVRGYTF
TRBV6-5	TRBJ2-2	CASSYSSGGRGGELFF
TRBV7-9	TRBJ2-3	CASSSPTGGPDTQYF
TRBV19	TRBJ1-5	CAANSDRSQPQHF
TRBV6-5	TRBJ2-7	CASSRDRGLYEQYF
TRBV11-3	TRBJ2-7	CASSLGGGYEQYF
TRBV6-4	TRBJ2-2	CASSVGTGGETGELFF
TRBV10-3	TRBJ2-5	CAISEGLAGETQYF
TRBV9	TRBJ1-3	CASSVDGDSGNTIYF
TRBV5-4	TRBJ2-7	CASSGSGRDPYEQYF
TRBV21-1	TRBJ2-7	CASSKPTSPSSYEQYF
TRBV19	TRBJ2-7	CASNGQGAREQYF
TRBV4-1	TRBJ1-1	CASSQGGLNTEAFF
TRBV30	TRBJ1-6	CAWSQGQNSPLHF
TRBV4-1	TRBJ1-1	CASSQDLGAVEAFF
TRBV29-1	TRBJ1-2	CSVDENYGYTF
TRBV7-9	TRBJ2-5	CASSLVLEGKGQETQYF
TRBV19	TRBJ2-1	CASIGDGLTYNEQFF
TRBV9	TRBJ2-1	CASSARDWTNEQFF
TRBV5-1	TRBJ2-5	CASSSSPGSRETQYF
TRBV5-1	TRBJ2-6	CASSVVTDNVLTF
TRBV6-5	TRBJ2-7	CASSATNRGGNEQYF
TRBV19	TRBJ2-3	CASSKRGGPSQYF
TRBV5-1	TRBJ1-4	CASSLEGNDEKLFF
TRBV23-1	TRBJ2-3	CASRPGQGAGDGTHTDTQYF
TRBV12-2	TRBJ2-3	CASRPGTSGGPEDTQYF
TRBV10-1	TRBJ2-2	CASRDSRDTGELFF
TRBV28	TRBJ2-1	CASIRDTYNEQFF
TRBV2	TRBJ2-5	CASSPTRGLAGGGQTQYF
TRBV9	TRBJ2-3	CASSVDPRVDTQYF
TRBV29-1	TRBJ2-4	CSAARGAKNIQYF
TRBV6-1	TRBJ2-5	CASTFSGTQYF
TRBV10-3	TRBJ2-5	CASRLRTEETQYF
TRBV6-1	TRBJ2-1	CASSESSGGYNEQFF
TRBV5-6	TRBJ2-1	CASSLRVVLSNEQFF
TRBV6-1	TRBJ2-3	CASKVAGEVDTQYF
TRBV14	TRBJ2-2	CASSQDQGIDTGELFF